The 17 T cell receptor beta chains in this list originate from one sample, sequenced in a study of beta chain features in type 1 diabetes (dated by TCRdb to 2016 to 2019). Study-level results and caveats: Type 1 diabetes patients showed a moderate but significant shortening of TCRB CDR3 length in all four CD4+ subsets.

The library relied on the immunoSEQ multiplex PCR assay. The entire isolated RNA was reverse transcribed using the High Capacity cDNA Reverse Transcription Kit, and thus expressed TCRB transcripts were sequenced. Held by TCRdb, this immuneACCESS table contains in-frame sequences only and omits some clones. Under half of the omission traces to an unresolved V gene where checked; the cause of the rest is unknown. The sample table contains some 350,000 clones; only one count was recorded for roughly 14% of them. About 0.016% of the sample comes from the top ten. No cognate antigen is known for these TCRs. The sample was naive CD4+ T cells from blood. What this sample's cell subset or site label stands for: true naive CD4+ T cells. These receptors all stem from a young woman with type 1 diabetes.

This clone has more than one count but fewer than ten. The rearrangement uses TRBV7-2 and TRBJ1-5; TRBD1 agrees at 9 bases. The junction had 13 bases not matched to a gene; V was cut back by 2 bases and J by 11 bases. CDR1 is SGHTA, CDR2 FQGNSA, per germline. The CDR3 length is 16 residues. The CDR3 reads CASSLMAGQGGQTQHF. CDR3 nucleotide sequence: TGTGCCAGCAGCTTAATGGCGGGACAGGGAGGCCAGACCCAGCATTTT. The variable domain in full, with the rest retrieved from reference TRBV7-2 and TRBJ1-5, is GAGVSQSPSNKVTEKGKDVELRCDPISGHTALYWYRQSLGQGLEFLIYFQGNSAPDKSGLPSDRFSAERTGGSVSTLTIQRTQQEDSAVYLCASSLMAGQGGQTQHFGDGTRLSIL.

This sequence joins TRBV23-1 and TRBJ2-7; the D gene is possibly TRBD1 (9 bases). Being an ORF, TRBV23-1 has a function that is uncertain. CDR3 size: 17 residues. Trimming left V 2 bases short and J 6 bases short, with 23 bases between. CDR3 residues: CASSQTGTGHGGGEQYV. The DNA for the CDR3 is TGCGCCAGCAGTCAAACCGGGACAGGGCACGGGGGGGGCGAGCAGTACGTC.

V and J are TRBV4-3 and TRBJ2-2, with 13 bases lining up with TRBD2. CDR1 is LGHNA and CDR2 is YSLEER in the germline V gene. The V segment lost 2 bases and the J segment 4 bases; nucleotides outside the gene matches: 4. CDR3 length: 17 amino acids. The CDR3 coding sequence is TGCGCCAGCAGCCAACACGGGACTAGCGGGACCACCGGGGAGCTGTTTTTT. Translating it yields CASSQHGTSGTTGELFF.

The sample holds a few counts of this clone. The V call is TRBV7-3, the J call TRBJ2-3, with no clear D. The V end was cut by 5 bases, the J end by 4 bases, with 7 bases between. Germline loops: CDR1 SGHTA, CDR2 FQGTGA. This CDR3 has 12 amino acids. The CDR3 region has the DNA TGTGCCAGCAGCGGGCTATCAGATACGCAGTATTTT. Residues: CASSGLSDTQYF.

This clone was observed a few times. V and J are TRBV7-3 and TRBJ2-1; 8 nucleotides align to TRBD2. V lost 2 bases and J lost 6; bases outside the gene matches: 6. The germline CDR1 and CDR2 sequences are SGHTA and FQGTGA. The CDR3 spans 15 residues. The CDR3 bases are TGTGCCAGCAGCTTAGCAGCGGGAGTGCCCAATGAGCAGTTCTTC. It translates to CASSLAAGVPNEQFF.

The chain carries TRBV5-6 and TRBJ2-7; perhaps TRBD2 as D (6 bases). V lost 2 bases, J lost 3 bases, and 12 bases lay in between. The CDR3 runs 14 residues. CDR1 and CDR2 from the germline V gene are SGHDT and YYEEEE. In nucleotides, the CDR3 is TGTGCCAGCAGCTTCCTAGCGAGAGACTACGAGCAGTACTTC. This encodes CASSFLARDYEQYF.

The CDR3 loop reads CASSQEGADWGDTQYF. The DNA of the CDR3 is TGCGCCAGCAGCCAAGAGGGGGCGGACTGGGGAGATACGCAGTATTTT. This sequence joins TRBV4-1 and TRBJ2-3, with D possibly TRBD1 on 6 matching bases. Germline V lookup: CDR1 MGHRA, CDR2 YSYEKL. The CDR3 covers 16 residues. Trimming stripped 0 bases from V and 5 bases from J, with 15 bases between.

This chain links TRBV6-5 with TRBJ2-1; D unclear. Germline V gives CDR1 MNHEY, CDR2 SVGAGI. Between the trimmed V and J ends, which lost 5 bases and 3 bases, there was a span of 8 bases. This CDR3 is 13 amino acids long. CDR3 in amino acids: CASSLPGYNEQFF. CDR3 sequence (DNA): TGTGCCAGCAGTCTACCGGGCTACAATGAGCAGTTCTTC.

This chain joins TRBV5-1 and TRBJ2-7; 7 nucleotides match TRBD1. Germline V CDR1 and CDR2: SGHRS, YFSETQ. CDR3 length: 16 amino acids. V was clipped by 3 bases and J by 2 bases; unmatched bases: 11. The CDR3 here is CASSSPGTAATYEQYF. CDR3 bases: TGCGCCAGCAGCTCCCCCGGGACAGCGGCCACCTACGAGCAGTACTTC.

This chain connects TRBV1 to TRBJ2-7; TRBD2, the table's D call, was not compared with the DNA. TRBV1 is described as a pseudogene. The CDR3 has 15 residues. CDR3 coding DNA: TGCACCAGCAGCCAAGATAGCGGGAGTTCCTACGAGCAGTACGTC. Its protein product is CTSSQDSGSSYEQYV.

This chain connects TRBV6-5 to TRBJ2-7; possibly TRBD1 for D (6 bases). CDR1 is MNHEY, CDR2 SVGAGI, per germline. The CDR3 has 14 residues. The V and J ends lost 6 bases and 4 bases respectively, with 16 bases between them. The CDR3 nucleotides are TGTGCCAGCAGCCCGGACAGCCTGGGGTACGAGCAGTACTTC. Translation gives CASSPDSLGYEQYF.

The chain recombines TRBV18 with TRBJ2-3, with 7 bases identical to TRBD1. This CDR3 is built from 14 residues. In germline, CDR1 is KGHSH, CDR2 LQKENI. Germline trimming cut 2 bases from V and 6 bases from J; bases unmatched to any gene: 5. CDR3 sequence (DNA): TGTGCCAGCTCACCAAGGGGGCCCCTGGATACGCAGTATTTT. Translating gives CASSPRGPLDTQYF.

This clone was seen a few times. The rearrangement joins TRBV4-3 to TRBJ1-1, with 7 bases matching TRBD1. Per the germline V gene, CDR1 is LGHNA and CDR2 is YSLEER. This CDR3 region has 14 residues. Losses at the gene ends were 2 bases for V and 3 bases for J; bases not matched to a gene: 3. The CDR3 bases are TGCGCCAGCAGCCAACAGCAGGGGGACACTGAAGCTTTCTTT. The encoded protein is CASSQQQGDTEAFF.

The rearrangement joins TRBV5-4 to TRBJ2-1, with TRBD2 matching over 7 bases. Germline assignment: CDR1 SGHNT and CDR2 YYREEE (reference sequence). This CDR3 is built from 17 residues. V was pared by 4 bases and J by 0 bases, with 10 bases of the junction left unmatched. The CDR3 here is CASSTPRGSTSYNEQFF. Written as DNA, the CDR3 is TGTGCCAGCAGCACCCCCCGCGGGAGTACCTCCTACAATGAGCAGTTCTTC. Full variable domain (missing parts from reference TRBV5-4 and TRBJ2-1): ETGVTQSPTHLIKTRGQQVTLRCSSQSGHNTVSWYQQALGQGPQFIFQYYREEENGRGNFPPRFSGLQFPNYSSELNVNALELDDSALYLCASSTPRGSTSYNEQFFGPGTRLTVL.

CDR3 bases: TGTGCCAGCAGTGATAGGGCGGGGGAGCAGTACGTC. Amino acids: CASSDRAGEQYV. The chain links TRBV6-4 to TRBJ2-7; tentative D call: TRBD2 (6 bases). Germline CDR1 is MRHNA and CDR2 is SNTAGT. The CDR3 covers 12 residues. V lost 3 bases, J lost 7 bases, and 10 bases lay in between.

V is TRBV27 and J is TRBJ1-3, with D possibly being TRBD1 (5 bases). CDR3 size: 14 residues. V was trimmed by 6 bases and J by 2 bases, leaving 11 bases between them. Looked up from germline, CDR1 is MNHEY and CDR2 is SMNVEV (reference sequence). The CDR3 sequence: CASSSGPAGNTIYF. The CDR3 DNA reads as TGTGCCAGCAGCTCAGGGCCGGCTGGAAACACCATATATTTT.

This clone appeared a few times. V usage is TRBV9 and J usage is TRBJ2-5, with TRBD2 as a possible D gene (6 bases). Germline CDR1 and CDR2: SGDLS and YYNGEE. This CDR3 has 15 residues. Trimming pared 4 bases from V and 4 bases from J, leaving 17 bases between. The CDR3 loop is CASSPRLGGGETQYF. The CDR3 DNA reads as TGTGCCAGCAGCCCCCGGTTGGGGGGAGGAGAGACCCAGTACTTC.